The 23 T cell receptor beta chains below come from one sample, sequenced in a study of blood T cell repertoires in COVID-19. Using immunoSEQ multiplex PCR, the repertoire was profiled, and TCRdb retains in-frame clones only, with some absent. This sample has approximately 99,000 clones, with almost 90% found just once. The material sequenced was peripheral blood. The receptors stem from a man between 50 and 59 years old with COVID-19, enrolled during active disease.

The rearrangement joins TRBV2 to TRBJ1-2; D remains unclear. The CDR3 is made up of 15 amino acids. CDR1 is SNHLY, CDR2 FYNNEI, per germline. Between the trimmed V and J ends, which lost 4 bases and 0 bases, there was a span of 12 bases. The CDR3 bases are TGTGCCAGCAGTGTTCGCAGTCCCTCTAACTATGGCTACACCTTC. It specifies CASSVRSPSNYGYTF.

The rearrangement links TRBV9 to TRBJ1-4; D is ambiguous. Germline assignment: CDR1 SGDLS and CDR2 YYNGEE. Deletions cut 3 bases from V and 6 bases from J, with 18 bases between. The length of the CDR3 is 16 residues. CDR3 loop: CASSALDSPADEKLFF. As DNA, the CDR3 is TGTGCCAGCAGCGCCCTGGACTCTCCCGCGGATGAAAAACTGTTTTTT.

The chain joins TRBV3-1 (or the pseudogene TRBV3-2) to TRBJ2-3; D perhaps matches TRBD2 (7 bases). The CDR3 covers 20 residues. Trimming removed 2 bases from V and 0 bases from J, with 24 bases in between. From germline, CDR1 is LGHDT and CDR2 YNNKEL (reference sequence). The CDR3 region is CASSQKGGEVRVPSTDTQYF. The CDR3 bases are TGTGCCAGCAGCCAAAAAGGGGGGGAGGTACGGGTACCTAGCACAGATACGCAGTATTTT.

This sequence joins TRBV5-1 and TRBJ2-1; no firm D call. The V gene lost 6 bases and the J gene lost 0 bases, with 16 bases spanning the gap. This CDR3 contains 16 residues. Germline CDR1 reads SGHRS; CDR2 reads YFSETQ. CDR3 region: CASTPGVSTSYNEQFF. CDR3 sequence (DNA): TGCGCCAGCACCCCCGGAGTATCTACCTCCTACAATGAGCAGTTCTTC.

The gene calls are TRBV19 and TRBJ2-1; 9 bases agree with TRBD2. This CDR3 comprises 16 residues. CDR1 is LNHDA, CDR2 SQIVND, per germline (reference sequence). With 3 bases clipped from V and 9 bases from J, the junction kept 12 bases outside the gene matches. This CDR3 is CASSIGPGLAVIEQFF. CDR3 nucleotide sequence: TGTGCCAGTAGTATTGGGCCGGGACTAGCTGTTATTGAGCAGTTCTTC.

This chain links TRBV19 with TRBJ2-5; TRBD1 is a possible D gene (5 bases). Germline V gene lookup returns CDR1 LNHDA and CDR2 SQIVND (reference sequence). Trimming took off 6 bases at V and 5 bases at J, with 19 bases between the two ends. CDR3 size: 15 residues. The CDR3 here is CASSPDISSRETQYF. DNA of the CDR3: TGTGCCAGTAGCCCGGACATCTCTTCCAGGGAGACCCAGTACTTC. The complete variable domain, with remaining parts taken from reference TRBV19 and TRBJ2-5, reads DGGITQSPKYLFRKEGQNVTLSCEQNLNHDAMYWYRQDPGQGLRLIYYSQIVNDFQKGDIAEGYSVSREKKESFPLTVTSAQKNPTAFYLCASSPDISSRETQYFGPGTRLLVL.

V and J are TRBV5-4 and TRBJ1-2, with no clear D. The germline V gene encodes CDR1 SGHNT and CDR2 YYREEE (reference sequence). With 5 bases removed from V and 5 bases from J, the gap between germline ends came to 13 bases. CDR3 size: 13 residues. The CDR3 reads CASRPRESYGYTF. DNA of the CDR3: TGTGCCAGCAGACCTCGGGAGTCATATGGCTACACCTTC.

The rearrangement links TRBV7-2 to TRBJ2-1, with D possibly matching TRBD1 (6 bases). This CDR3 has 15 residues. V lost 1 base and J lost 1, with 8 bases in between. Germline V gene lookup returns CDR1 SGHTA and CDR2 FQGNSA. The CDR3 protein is CASSLGQGSYNEQFF. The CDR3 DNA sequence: TGTGCCAGCAGCTTAGGGCAGGGGTCCTACAATGAGCAGTTCTTC.

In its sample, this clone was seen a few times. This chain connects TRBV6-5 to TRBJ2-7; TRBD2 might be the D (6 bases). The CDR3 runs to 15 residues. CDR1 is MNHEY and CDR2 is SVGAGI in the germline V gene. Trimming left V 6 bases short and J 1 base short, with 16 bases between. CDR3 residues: CASRDGAGGSYEQYF. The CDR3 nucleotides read TGTGCCAGCAGAGACGGGGCCGGGGGTTCCTACGAGCAGTACTTC.

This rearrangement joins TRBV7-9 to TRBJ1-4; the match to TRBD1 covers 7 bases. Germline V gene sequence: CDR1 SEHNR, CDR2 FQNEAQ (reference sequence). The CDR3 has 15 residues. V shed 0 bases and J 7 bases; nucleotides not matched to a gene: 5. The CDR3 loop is CASSLAQTGREKLFF. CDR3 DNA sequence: TGTGCCAGCAGCTTAGCGCAGACAGGGCGTGAAAAACTGTTTTTT.

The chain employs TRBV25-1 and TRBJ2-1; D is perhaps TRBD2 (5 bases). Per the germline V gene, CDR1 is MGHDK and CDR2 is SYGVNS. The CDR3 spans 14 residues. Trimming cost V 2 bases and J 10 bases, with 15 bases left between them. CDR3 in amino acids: CASSESPGSSEQFF. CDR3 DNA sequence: TGTGCCAGCAGTGAAAGCCCAGGTTCTAGCGAGCAGTTCTTC.

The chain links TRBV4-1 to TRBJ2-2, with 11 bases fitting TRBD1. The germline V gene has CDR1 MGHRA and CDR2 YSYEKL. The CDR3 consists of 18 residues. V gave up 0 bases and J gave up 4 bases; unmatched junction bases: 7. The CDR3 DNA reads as TGCGCCAGCAGCCAAGATGGGTGGGACAGGGGGATCACCGGGGAGCTGTTTTTT. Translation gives CASSQDGWDRGITGELFF.

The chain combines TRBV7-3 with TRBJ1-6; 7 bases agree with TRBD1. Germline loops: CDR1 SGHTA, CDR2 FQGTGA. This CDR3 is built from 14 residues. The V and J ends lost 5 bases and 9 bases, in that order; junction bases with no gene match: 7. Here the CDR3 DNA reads TGTGCCAGCAGCCCAGGGGGTGTTGGTTCACCCCTCCACTTT. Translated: CASSPGGVGSPLHF.

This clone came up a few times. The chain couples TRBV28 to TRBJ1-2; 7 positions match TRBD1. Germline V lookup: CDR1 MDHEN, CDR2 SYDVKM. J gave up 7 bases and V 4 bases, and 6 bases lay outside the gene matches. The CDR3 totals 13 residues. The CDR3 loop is CASSWNRGAGYTF. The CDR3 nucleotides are TGTGCCAGCAGTTGGAACAGGGGTGCTGGCTACACCTTC.

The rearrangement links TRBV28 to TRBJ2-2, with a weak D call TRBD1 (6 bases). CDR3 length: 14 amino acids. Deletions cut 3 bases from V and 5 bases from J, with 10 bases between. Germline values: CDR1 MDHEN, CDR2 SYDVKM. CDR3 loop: CASSFGGPTGELFF. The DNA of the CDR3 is TGTGCCAGCAGTTTTGGGGGCCCAACCGGGGAGCTGTTTTTT.

The CDR3 coding sequence is TGTGCCAGCAGCCAAGAGGGCCCAGGACTAGCCAAAAACATTCAGTACTTC. Amino acids: CASSQEGPGLAKNIQYF. This chain joins TRBV4-2 and TRBJ2-4; tentatively, D is TRBD2 (5 bases). Germline V lookup: CDR1 LGHNA, CDR2 YNFKEQ. The CDR3 is 17 amino acids. Deletions cut 0 bases from V and 0 bases from J, with 12 bases between.

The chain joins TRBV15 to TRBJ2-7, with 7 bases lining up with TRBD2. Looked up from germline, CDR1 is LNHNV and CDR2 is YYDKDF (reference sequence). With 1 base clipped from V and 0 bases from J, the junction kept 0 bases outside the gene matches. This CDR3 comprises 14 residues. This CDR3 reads CATSRGGSSYEQYF. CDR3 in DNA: TGTGCCACCAGCAGAGGCGGGAGCTCCTACGAGCAGTACTTC.

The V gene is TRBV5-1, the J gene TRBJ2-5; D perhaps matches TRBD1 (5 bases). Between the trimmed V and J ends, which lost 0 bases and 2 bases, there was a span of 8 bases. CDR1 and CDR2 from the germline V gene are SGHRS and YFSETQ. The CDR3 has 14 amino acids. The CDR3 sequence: CASSLGGRQETQYF. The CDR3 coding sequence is TGCGCCAGCAGCTTGGGGGGCAGACAAGAGACCCAGTACTTC.

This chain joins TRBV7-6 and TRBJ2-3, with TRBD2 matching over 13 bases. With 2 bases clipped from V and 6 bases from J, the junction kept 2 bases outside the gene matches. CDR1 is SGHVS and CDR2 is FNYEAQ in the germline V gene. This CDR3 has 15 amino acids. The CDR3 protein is CASSLTSGGADTQYF. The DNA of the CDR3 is TGTGCCAGCAGCTTAACTAGCGGGGGGGCGGATACGCAGTATTTT.

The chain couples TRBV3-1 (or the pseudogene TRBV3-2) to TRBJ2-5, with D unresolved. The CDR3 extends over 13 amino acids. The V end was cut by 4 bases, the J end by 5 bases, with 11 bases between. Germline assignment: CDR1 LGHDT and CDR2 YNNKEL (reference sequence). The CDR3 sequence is CASSPNLRETQYF. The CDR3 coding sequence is TGTGCCAGCAGCCCAAACTTACGTGAGACCCAGTACTTC.

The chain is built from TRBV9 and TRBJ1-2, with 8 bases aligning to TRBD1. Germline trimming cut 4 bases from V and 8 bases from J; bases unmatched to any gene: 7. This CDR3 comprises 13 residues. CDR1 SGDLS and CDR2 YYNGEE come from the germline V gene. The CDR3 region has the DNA TGTGCCAGCAGCAACCGACAGGGGAACGGCTACACCTTC. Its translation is CASSNRQGNGYTF.

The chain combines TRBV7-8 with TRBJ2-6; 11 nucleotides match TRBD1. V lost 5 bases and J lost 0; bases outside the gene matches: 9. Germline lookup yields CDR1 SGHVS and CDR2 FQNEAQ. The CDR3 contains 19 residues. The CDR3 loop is CASSPWTGGSHSGANVLTF. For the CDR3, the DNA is TGTGCCAGCAGCCCCTGGACAGGGGGCTCTCACTCTGGGGCCAACGTCCTGACTTTC.

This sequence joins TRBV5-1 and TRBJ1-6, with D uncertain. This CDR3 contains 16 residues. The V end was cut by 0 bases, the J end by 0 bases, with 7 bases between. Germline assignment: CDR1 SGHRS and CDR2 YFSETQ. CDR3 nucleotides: TGCGCCAGCAGCTTGGATGGGAGCTCCTATAATTCACCCCTCCACTTT. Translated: CASSLDGSSYNSPLHF.